The sequence of this T cell receptor (beta chain) was determined in a study of CD8+ T cells in alopecia areata. General study points: Clonality exceeded that of normal scalp in lesional scalp, most notably in alopecia totalis/universalis.

T lymphocytes (CD4+ and CD8+) were sorted from PBMCs. With 7 bases clipped from V and 7 bases from J, the junction kept 7 bases outside the gene matches. There are 13 residues in the CDR3. Germline V gene data show CDR1 as WSHSY and CDR2 as SAAADI. Turning to this clone: What it binds is unknown.

Following extraction, RNA underwent reverse transcription to cDNA, which served as the sequencing template. Profiling relied on immunoSEQ multiplex PCR, and the TCRdb table lists in-frame clones only, not all of them. The sample shows 120,000 or so clones, around 64% of them seen only once. The chain employs TRBV10-2 and TRBJ1-5; 7 nucleotides line up with TRBD1. Sequencing input: CD4+ T cells sorted from blood. The sequence was collected from a human donor in good health. The DNA of the CDR3 is TGCGCCAGCACCTTGCAGGGGGGCCAGCCCCAGCATTTT. Its protein product is CASTLQGGQPQHF.